These 14 T cell receptor beta chains were sequenced from one sample in a study of CD4 T cells in relation to SARS-CoV-2 and coronaviruses. TCRdb's copy holds only in-frame clones and misses some; the assay was immunoSEQ multiplex PCR. This sample has some 68,000 clones, with approximately 95% found just once. The unexposed donors gave CD4+ T cells in about 2010-2018, prior to COVID-19. The source material was naive CD4+ T cells from PBMCs. Subset indicated: naive CD4+ T cells isolated by negative enrichment. The receptor set was obtained from a human donor in good health.

CDR3 in amino acids: CASSRDRGRGANVLTF. The CDR3 DNA follows: TGTGCCAGTAGCCGGGACAGGGGGCGTGGGGCCAACGTCCTGACTTTC. The chain has TRBV19 and TRBJ2-6, with 12 bases identical to TRBD1. V lost 6 bases, J lost 3 bases, and 3 bases stayed unmatched. CDR3 length: 16 amino acids. CDR1 and CDR2 (germline): LNHDA, SQIVND (reference sequence).

This chain links TRBV19 with TRBJ1-4, with a tentative D call TRBD1 (6 bases). This CDR3 is built from 15 residues. The germline CDR1 and CDR2 sequences are LNHDA and SQIVND (reference sequence). V was shortened by 4 bases and J by 5 bases, with 14 bases between the two germline ends. The CDR3 reads CASSTWTDQNEKLFF. CDR3 sequence (DNA): TGTGCCAGTAGTACCTGGACAGATCAAAATGAAAAACTGTTTTTT.

This chain links TRBV3-1 (or the pseudogene TRBV3-2) with TRBJ1-2, with D hard to call. Germline CDR1 is LGHDT and CDR2 is YNNKEL (reference sequence). Trimming stripped 4 bases from V and 4 bases from J, with 10 bases between. This CDR3 is built from 13 residues. Here the CDR3 DNA reads TGTGCCAGCAGCCTTCGGACGCTCTATGGCTACACCTTC. Translated, it gives CASSLRTLYGYTF.

V and J are TRBV29-1 and TRBJ1-1, with 7 bases identical to TRBD1. Germline trimming cut 6 bases from V and 6 bases from J; bases unmatched to any gene: 19. CDR1 is SQVTM and CDR2 is ANQGSEA in the germline V gene. The CDR3 contains 16 residues. The CDR3 sequence is CSVSGQRGGLSAEAFF. The CDR3 DNA follows: TGCAGCGTCTCGGGACAGCGGGGGGGGTTATCTGCTGAAGCTTTCTTT.

The V call is TRBV6-4, the J call TRBJ2-4; 8 bases align to TRBD1. The germline V gene has CDR1 MRHNA and CDR2 SNTAGT. Unmatched junction bases numbered 8, after V lost 4 bases and J lost 6 bases. This CDR3 contains 15 residues. The CDR3 region has the DNA TGTGCCAGCAGTGTTTCAGGGGGCGTGGGAAACATTCAGTACTTC. Its translation is CASSVSGGVGNIQYF.

This chain uses TRBV9 with TRBJ2-7, with 9 bases matching TRBD1. The CDR3 sequence is 16 residues long. Losses at the gene ends were 0 bases for V and 1 base for J; bases not matched to a gene: 5. Per germline, CDR1 SGDLS and CDR2 YYNGEE. CDR3 sequence reads: CASSVGTGQGSYEQYF. Written as DNA, the CDR3 is TGTGCCAGCAGCGTAGGGACGGGACAGGGATCCTACGAGCAGTACTTC.

The V and J genes are TRBV27 and TRBJ2-5; 7 bases are a match to TRBD1. V lost 3 bases and J lost 4; bases outside the gene matches: 5. CDR1 is MNHEY, CDR2 SMNVEV, per germline (reference sequence). The CDR3 runs 14 residues. CDR3 sequence: CASSFRGHLETQYF. As DNA, the CDR3 is TGTGCCAGCAGTTTTAGGGGGCATTTAGAGACCCAGTACTTC.

This sequence joins TRBV5-1 and TRBJ1-5, with TRBD1 matching over 7 bases. V dropped 0 bases and J dropped 4; count of bases not matched to a gene: 4. Looked up from germline, CDR1 is SGHRS and CDR2 is YFSETQ. The CDR3 covers 15 residues. CDR3 in amino acids: CASSLDSGGNQPQHF. Written as DNA, the CDR3 is TGCGCCAGCAGCTTGGACTCAGGGGGGAATCAGCCCCAGCATTTT.

The chain carries TRBV2 and TRBJ2-7, with D tentatively TRBD2 (8 bases). CDR1 and CDR2 (germline): SNHLY, FYNNEI. This CDR3 contains 15 residues. V was pared by 10 bases and J by 0 bases, with 19 bases between. CDR3 coding DNA: TGTGCCACCAAACAGGGGCGGGGGGCCTCCTACGAGCAGTACTTC. This gives the protein CATKQGRGASYEQYF.

The chain is built from TRBV19 and TRBJ2-2; 9 nucleotides align to TRBD1. The J segment lost 1 base and the V segment lost 8 bases, leaving 2 bases of the junction unmatched. This CDR3 comprises 14 residues. Germline-derived CDR1 and CDR2 are LNHDA and SQIVND (reference sequence). The DNA of the CDR3 is TGTGCCAGTGGGGACAGGGAGAACACCGGGGAGCTGTTTTTT. Protein product: CASGDRENTGELFF.

The J gene is TRBJ1-4, the V gene TRBV5-4; 8 positions match TRBD1. V was clipped by 4 bases and J by 4 bases; unmatched bases: 12. The CDR3 loop spans 17 amino acids. Germline V gene data show CDR1 as SGHNT and CDR2 as YYREEE (reference sequence). The CDR3 DNA sequence: TGTGCCAGCAGCAAGGGGACAGGTGGGCTCGGTAATGAAAAACTGTTTTTT. Residues: CASSKGTGGLGNEKLFF.

This clone was detected only once. The chain couples TRBV28 to TRBJ1-5; the D is unclear. Trimming shortened V by 3 bases and J by 4 bases, and 7 bases separated the two germline ends. This CDR3 region has 13 residues. Germline V lookup: CDR1 MDHEN, CDR2 SYDVKM. CDR3 residues: CASSFTRNQPQHF. The CDR3, as DNA: TGTGCCAGCAGTTTTACGAGAAATCAGCCCCAGCATTTT.

The chain has TRBV5-1 and TRBJ2-3; D remains ambiguous. Trimming removed 0 bases at V and 0 bases at J, with 8 bases between. This CDR3 has 15 amino acids. From germline, CDR1 is SGHRS and CDR2 YFSETQ. The CDR3 loop is CASSLDGPSTDTQYF. For the CDR3, the DNA is TGCGCCAGCAGCTTGGACGGACCCAGCACAGATACGCAGTATTTT.

In its sample, this clone was seen once. The V and J genes are TRBV6-2 or TRBV6-3 and TRBJ2-7, with 10 bases fitting TRBD1. The CDR3 loop spans 15 amino acids. Germline loops: CDR1 MNHEY, CDR2 SVGEGT. Trimming removed 0 bases from V and 5 bases from J; junction bases left unmatched: 4. CDR3 loop: CASSYSSGTGDEQYF. CDR3 bases: TGTGCCAGCAGTTACTCGTCGGGGACAGGGGACGAGCAGTACTTC.